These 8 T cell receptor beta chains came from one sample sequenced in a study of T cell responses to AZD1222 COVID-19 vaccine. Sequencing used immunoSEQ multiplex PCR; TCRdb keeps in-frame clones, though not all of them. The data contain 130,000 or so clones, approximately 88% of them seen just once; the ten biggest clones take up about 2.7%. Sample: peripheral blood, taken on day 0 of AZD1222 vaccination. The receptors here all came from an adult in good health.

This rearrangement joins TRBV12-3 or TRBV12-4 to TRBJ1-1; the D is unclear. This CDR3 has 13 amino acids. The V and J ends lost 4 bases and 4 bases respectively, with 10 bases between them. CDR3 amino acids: CASSSARATEAFF. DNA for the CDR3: TGTGCCAGCAGTTCGGCCCGGGCCACTGAAGCTTTCTTT.

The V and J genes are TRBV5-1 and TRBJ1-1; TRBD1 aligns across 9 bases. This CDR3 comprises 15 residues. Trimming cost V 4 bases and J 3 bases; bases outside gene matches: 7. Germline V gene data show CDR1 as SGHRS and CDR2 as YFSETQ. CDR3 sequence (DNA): TGCGCCAGCAGCAGTCTACAGGGGGCGGACACTGAAGCTTTCTTT. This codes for CASSSLQGADTEAFF. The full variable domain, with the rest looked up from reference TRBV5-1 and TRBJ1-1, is KAGVTQTPRYLIKTRGQQVTLSCSPISGHRSVSWYQQTPGQGLQFLFEYFSETQRNKGNFPGRFSGRQFSNSRSEMNVSTLELGDSALYLCASSSLQGADTEAFFGQGTRLTVV.

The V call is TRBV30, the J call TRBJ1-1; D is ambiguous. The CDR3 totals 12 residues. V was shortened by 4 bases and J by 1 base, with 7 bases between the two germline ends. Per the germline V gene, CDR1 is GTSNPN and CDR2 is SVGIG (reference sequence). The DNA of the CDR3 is TGTGCCTGGAAAGGGAGGAACACTGAAGCTTTCTTT. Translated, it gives CAWKGRNTEAFF. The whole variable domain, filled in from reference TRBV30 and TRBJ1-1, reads SQTIHQWPATLVQPVGSPLSLECTVEGTSNPNLYWYRQAAGRGLQLLFYSVGIGQISSEVPQNLSASRPQDRQFILSSKKLLLSDSGFYLCAWKGRNTEAFFGQGTRLTVV.

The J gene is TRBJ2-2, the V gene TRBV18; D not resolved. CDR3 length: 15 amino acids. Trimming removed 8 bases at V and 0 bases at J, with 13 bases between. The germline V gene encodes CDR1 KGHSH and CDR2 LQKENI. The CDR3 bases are TGTGCCAGCCCCAATATCGCCTCGAACACCGGGGAGCTGTTTTTT. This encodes CASPNIASNTGELFF.

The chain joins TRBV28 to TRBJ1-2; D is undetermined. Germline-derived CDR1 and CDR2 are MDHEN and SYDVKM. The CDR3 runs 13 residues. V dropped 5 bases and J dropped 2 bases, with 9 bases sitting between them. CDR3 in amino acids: CASSPTLNYGYTF. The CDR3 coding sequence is TGTGCCAGCAGTCCGACTCTAAACTATGGCTACACCTTC.

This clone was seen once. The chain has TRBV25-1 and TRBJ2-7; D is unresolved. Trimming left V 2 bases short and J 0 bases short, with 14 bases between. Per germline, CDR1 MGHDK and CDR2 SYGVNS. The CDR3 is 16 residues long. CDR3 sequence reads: CASSEGAEVLSYEQYF. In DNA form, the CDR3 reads TGTGCCAGCAGTGAAGGTGCCGAAGTACTCTCCTACGAGCAGTACTTC.

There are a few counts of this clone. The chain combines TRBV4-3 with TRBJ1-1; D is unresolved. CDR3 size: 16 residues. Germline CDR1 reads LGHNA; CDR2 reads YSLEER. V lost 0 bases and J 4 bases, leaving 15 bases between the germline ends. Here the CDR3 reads CASSQDGLELGTEAFF. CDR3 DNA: TGCGCCAGCAGCCAAGATGGACTAGAATTGGGCACTGAAGCTTTCTTT.

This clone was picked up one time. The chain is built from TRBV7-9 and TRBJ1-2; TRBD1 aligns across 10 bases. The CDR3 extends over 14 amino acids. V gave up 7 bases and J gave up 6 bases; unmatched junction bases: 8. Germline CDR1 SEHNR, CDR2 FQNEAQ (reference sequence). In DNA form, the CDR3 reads TGTGCCAGCAACCCGACCGGGACAGGGGATGGCTACACCTTC. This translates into CASNPTGTGDGYTF.